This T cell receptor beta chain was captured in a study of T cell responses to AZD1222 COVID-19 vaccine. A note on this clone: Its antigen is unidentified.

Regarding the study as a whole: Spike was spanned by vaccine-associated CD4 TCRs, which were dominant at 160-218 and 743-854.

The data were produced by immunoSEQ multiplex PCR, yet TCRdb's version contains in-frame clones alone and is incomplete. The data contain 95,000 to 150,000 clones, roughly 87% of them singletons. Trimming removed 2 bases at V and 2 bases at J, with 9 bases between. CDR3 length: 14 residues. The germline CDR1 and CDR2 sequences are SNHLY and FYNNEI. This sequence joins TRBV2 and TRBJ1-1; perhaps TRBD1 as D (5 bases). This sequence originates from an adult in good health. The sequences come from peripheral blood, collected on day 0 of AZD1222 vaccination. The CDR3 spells CASSELGRNTEAFF. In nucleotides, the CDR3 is TGTGCCAGCAGTGAACTGGGACGTAACACTGAAGCTTTCTTT.